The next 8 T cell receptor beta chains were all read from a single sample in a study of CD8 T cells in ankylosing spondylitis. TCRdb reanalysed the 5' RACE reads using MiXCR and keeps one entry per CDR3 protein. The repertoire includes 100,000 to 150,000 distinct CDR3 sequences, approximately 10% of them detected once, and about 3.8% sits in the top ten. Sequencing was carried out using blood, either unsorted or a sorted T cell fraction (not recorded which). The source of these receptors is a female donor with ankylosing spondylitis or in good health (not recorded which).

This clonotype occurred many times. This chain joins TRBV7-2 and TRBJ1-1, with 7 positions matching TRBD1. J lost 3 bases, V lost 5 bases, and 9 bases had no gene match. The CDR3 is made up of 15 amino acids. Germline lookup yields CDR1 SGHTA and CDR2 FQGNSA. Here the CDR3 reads CASSLTEGGHTEAFF. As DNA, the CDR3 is TGTGCCAGCAGCCTGACCGAAGGGGGCCACACTGAAGCTTTCTTT.

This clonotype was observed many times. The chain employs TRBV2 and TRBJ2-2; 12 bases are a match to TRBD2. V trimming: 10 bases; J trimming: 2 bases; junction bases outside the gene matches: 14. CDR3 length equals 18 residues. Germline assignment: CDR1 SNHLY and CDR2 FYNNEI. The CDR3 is CAITFSGLAGSNTGELFF. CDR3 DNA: TGTGCCATCACCTTTTCGGGACTAGCGGGTAGTAACACCGGGGAGCTGTTTTTT.

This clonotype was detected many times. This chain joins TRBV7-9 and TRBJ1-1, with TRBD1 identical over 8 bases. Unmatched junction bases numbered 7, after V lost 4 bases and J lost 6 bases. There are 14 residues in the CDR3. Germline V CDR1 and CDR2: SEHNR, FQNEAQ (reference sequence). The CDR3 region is CASSSQGAEAEAFF. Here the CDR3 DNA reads TGTGCCAGCAGCTCCCAGGGGGCGGAGGCTGAAGCTTTCTTT.

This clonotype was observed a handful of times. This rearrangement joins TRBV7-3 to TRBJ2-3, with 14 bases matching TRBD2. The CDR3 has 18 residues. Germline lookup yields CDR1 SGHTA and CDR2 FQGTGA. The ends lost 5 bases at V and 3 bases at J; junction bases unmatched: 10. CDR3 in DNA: TGTGCCAGCAGCCCAGCCCCCCGACTAGCGGGGGGGACAGATACGCAGTATTTT. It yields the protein CASSPAPRLAGGTDTQYF.

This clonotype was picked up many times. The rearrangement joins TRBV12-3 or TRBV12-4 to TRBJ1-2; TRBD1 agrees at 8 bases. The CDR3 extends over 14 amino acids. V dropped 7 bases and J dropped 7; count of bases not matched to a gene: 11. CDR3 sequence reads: CASTPTGDTIGYTF. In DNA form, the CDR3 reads TGTGCCAGCACCCCGACAGGGGATACTATTGGCTACACCTTC.

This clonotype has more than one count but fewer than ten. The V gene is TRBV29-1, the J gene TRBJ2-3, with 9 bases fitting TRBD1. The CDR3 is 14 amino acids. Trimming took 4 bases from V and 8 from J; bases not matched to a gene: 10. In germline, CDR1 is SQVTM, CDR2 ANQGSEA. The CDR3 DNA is TGCAGCGTTGGGACAGGGGATCCGGGCGGTACGCAGTATTTT. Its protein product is CSVGTGDPGGTQYF.

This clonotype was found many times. The CDR3 reads CASSYRGLDGYTF. The CDR3 DNA is TGTGCCAGCAGCTACAGGGGGTTAGATGGCTACACCTTC. The chain carries TRBV3-1 and TRBJ1-2, with 8 bases fitting TRBD1. CDR1 and CDR2 (germline): LGHDT, YNNKEL (reference sequence). The CDR3 length is 13 residues. The V gene end was trimmed by 5 bases and the J gene end by 6 bases; junction bases not matched to a gene: 5.

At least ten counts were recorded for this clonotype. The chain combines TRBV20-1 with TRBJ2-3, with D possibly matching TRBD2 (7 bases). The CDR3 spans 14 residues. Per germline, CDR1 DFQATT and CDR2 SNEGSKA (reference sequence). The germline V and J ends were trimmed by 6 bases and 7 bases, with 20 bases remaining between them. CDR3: CSARGGGPGNTQYF. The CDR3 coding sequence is TGCAGTGCCCGAGGGGGGGGACCTGGAAATACGCAGTATTTT.